A single T cell receptor beta chain is shown here with its context. This sample is drawn from a study of T cells in tuberculosis. Study as a whole: Sequenced TCRs come from CD1B-GMM tetramer-binding T cells.

V was trimmed by 4 bases and J by 5 bases, leaving 12 bases between them. The CDR3 spans 13 residues. Germline CDR1 reads SGHNT; CDR2 reads YYREEE (reference sequence). After thawing and overnight rest, PBMC were stained with GMM-loaded CD1B tetramer, viability dye and anti-CD3 for sorting. The CD1B tetramers carried C32 glucose monomycolate purified from Rhodococcus equi. CD14-expressing monocytes were removed from PBMC before cryopreservation and sorting. Each donor contributed roughly 100,000 sorted tetramer-negative cells. No alpha-beta pairing information exists for these sequences. Clones were sequenced by immunoSEQ multiplex PCR, and TCRdb holds only the in-frame ones, with some missing. The sample has nearly 60,000 clones, over 75% seen once.

The chain employs TRBV5-4 and TRBJ1-1; D not resolved. What was sequenced was CD1b-GMM tetramer-negative cells sorted from PBMCs. This TCR came from an adult woman with latent tuberculosis. For the CDR3, the DNA is TGTGCCAGCAGCCCAGACATTGAAACTGAAGCTTTCTTT. Translation gives CASSPDIETEAFF.